Shown below are 4 T cell receptor beta chains from a single sample sequenced in a study of metastatic and nonmetastatic thyroid tumors. Nobody among the patients had been given any treatment before thyroid surgery. MiXCR was used by TCRdb to re-call the PCR reads. The table has tens of thousands of clones, roughly 15% seen once; the top ten hold 6.2%. Sequenced material: blood. The receptors originated from a male donor with papillary thyroid cancer or a benign thyroid nodule (not recorded which). Some clones in this sample may be carry-over from other donors' samples.

In this sample, this clone turned up many times. V and J are TRBV6-1 and TRBJ1-1; 10 nucleotides line up with TRBD1. Germline V lookup: CDR1 MNHNS, CDR2 SASEGT. Unmatched junction bases numbered 9, after V lost 5 bases and J lost 0 bases. This CDR3 comprises 17 residues. The CDR3 reads CASSRTGTGDLNTEAFF. CDR3 in DNA: TGTGCCAGCAGTCGTACCGGGACAGGGGACTTGAACACTGAAGCTTTCTTT.

This clone came up many times. The CDR3 loop is CASSAGLASSIDTQYF. The CDR3, as DNA: TGTGCCAGCAGCGCCGGACTAGCGTCGTCAATCGATACGCAGTATTTT. The chain carries TRBV9 and TRBJ2-3, with 9 bases fitting TRBD2. Germline trimming cut 3 bases from V and 6 bases from J; bases unmatched to any gene: 11. Germline assignment: CDR1 SGDLS and CDR2 YYNGEE. This CDR3 is 16 amino acids long.

In this sample, this clone turned up many times. The J gene is TRBJ2-5, the V gene TRBV5-4; D is perhaps TRBD1 (6 bases). Germline lookup yields CDR1 SGHNT and CDR2 YYREEE (reference sequence). With 4 bases removed from V and 3 bases from J, the gap between germline ends came to 10 bases. The CDR3 is made up of 13 amino acids. The CDR3 DNA reads TGTGCCAGCAGCGGATGGACAGAAGAGACCCAGTACTTC. Translation: CASSGWTEETQYF.

For this clone: Given a much more abundant clone one base away, this may be a read error. The V call is TRBV20-1, the J call TRBJ2-2; 7 bases agree with TRBD2. With 5 bases clipped from V and 6 bases from J, the junction kept 6 bases outside the gene matches. This CDR3 is built from 13 residues. The V gene's germline CDR1 is DFQATT and CDR2 SNEGSKA (reference sequence). CDR3: CSAVAGDSGELFF. CDR3 nucleotides: TGCAGTGCTGTGGCGGGAGACTCCGGGGAGCTGTTTTTT.